Each of the 8 T cell receptor beta chains below was sequenced from the same sample in a study of regulatory T cells in long-lasting Graves disease (dated by TCRdb to 2020 to 2022). Library preparation used multiplex PCR. Sequencing relied on an Illumina HiSeq 4000. TCR beta libraries were built with iRepertoire HTBI primers and Arm-PCR amplification of CDR3 regions. Starting from the raw public reads, TCRdb applied fastp trimming at Q25, assembled clones with MiXCR and retained in-frame beta chains. Rows are unified per CDR3 protein, each entry keeping the most common DNA and genes. Here the sample has a few hundred thousand distinct CDR3 sequences; roughly a quarter occur a single time. In total, the top ten clones hold over 25% of the sample. What the time point label conveys for this sample: persistent/refractory GD, antithyroid drugs over 5 years with positive TRAb. For both TCR sequencing and RNA sequencing, RNA was extracted from PBMCs using TRIzol.

Sample: peripheral blood mononuclear cells (PBMCs), taken when the disease was refractory, from a patient treated with antithyroid drugs. The receptors originated from a female donor with Graves disease.

This clonotype was picked up many times. The gene calls are TRBV15 and TRBJ1-5; 8 positions agree with TRBD1. The V gene end was trimmed by 3 bases and the J gene end by 6 bases; junction bases not matched to a gene: 13. Germline CDR1 LNHNV, CDR2 YYDKDF (reference sequence). The CDR3 is 17 residues long. Here the CDR3 DNA reads TGTGCCACCAGCAGGAGATGGACAGGGAGGTTCGGTCAGCCCCAGCATTTT. Protein product: CATSRRWTGRFGQPQHF.

This chain joins TRBV28 and TRBJ2-7, with D possibly TRBD2 on 6 matching bases. The CDR3 contains 13 residues. V was shortened by 7 bases and J by 0 bases, with 10 bases between the two germline ends. Germline V CDR1 and CDR2: MDHEN, SYDVKM. For the CDR3, the DNA is TGTGCCAGCACCGACGGGAGCTCCTACGAGCAGTACTTC. Translating it yields CASTDGSSYEQYF.

The J gene is TRBJ1-1, the V gene TRBV7-8; D may be TRBD1 (6 bases). Germline values: CDR1 SGHVS, CDR2 FQNEAQ. This CDR3 is built from 16 residues. Between the trimmed V and J ends, which lost 5 bases and 4 bases, there was a span of 20 bases. The CDR3 sequence is CASSLKLPGAGTEAFF. The CDR3 coding sequence is TGTGCCAGCAGCCTAAAGCTGCCGGGGGCGGGCACTGAAGCTTTCTTT.

Many counts were recorded for this clonotype. The chain couples TRBV12-3 or TRBV12-4 to TRBJ1-1, with a tentative D call TRBD1 (6 bases). V lost 6 bases to trimming and J lost 1 base, with 21 bases between them. There are 17 residues in the CDR3. The CDR3 DNA follows: TGTGCCAGCAGCCACGAATTCGGCGGGGGCTGGAACACTGAAGCTTTCTTT. It encodes CASSHEFGGGWNTEAFF.

This clonotype appeared many times. The chain recombines TRBV28 with TRBJ2-4; 8 bases align to TRBD2. The CDR3 spans 15 residues. Trimming removed 4 bases from V and 8 bases from J; junction bases left unmatched: 10. The germline V gene encodes CDR1 MDHEN and CDR2 SYDVKM. The CDR3 coding sequence is TGTGCCAGCAGTTCCTCAACTAGCGGCGAGGACATTCAGTACTTC. Protein: CASSSSTSGEDIQYF. The variable domain in full, with the rest retrieved from reference TRBV28 and TRBJ2-4, is DVKVTQSSRYLVKRTGEKVFLECVQDMDHENMFWYRQDPGLGLRLIYFSYDVKMKEKGDIPEGYSVSREKKERFSLILESASTNQTSMYLCASSSSTSGEDIQYFGAGTRLSVL.

This clonotype was detected a few times. The chain combines TRBV2 with TRBJ1-4, with 7 bases lining up with TRBD1. Germline CDR1 SNHLY, CDR2 FYNNEI. This CDR3 is built from 14 residues. The junction had 6 bases not matched to a gene; V was cut back by 7 bases and J by 4 bases. The CDR3 nucleotides are TGTGCCAGCAATACCGGGACAGATAATGAAAAACTGTTTTTT. Translated, it gives CASNTGTDNEKLFF. Using reference TRBV2 and TRBJ1-4 for the parts outside the CDR3, the full variable domain is EPEVTQTPSHQVTQMGQEVILRCVPISNHLYFYWYRQILGQKVEFLVSFYNNEISEKSEIFDDQFSVERPDGSNFTLKIRSTKLEDSAMYFCASNTGTDNEKLFFGSGTQLSVL.

This clonotype was picked up a small number of times. At one boundary the junction diverges from the germline segment, which might be a read error. The genes are TRBV11-2 and TRBJ1-4; D not resolved. There are 13 residues in the CDR3. Germline assignment: CDR1 SGHAT and CDR2 FQNNGV. CDR3 DNA sequence: TGTGCCAGCAGCCATGAGGTGGGCCAGAATAGAGTTTTT. This sequence encodes CASSHEVGQNRVF. Using reference TRBV11-2 and TRBJ1-4 for the parts outside the CDR3, the full variable domain is EAGVAQSPRYKIIEKRQSVAFWCNPISGHATLYWYQQILGQGPKLLIQFQNNGVVDDSQLPKDRFSAERLKGVDSTLKIQPAKLEDSAVYLCASSHEVGQNRVFGSGTQLSVL.

This rearrangement joins TRBV6-5 to TRBJ1-5, with D unresolved. Germline CDR1 reads MNHEY; CDR2 reads SVGAGI. The CDR3 runs to 13 residues. V was trimmed by 2 bases and J by 6 bases, leaving 8 bases between them. The CDR3 coding sequence is TGTGCCAGCAGTTACACTGGGTCTCAGCCCCAGCATTTT. Its protein product is CASSYTGSQPQHF.